This entry lists 9 T cell receptor beta chains sequenced from one sample in a study of shared T cell receptors in the human thymus. Assay used: immunoSEQ multiplex PCR; TCRdb lists only in-frame clones, some missing. The repertoire includes some 700,000 clones, approximately 87% of them detected once, and over 0.008% sits in the top ten. These sequences were also reported in another study, on human thymus T cells.

The sequenced sample was thymocytes. The receptors here all came from a boy under two years old with a congenital heart defect.

This sequence joins TRBV7-3 and TRBJ1-2; D unclear. The V end was cut by 0 bases, the J end by 5 bases, with 7 bases between. This CDR3 region has 13 residues. CDR1 is SGHTA and CDR2 is FQGTGA in the germline V gene. CDR3 amino acids: CASSLTSGYGYTF. The CDR3 nucleotides are TGTGCCAGCAGCTTAACGTCGGGGTATGGCTACACCTTC. Full variable domain (missing parts from reference TRBV7-3 and TRBJ1-2): GAGVSQTPSNKVTEKGKYVELRCDPISGHTALYWYRQSLGQGPEFLIYFQGTGAADDSGLPNDRFFAVRPEGSVSTLKIQRTERGDSAVYLCASSLTSGYGYTFGSGTRLTVV.

The chain uses TRBV4-1 and TRBJ2-2, with 10 bases that match TRBD2. V shed 0 bases, J shed 0 bases, and the junction held 1 base outside the gene matches. The CDR3 is 17 amino acids. CDR1 is MGHRA, CDR2 YSYEKL, per germline. DNA of the CDR3: TGCGCCAGCAGCCAAGAACTAGCGGGGACGAACACCGGGGAGCTGTTTTTT. It is translated as CASSQELAGTNTGELFF.

This chain joins TRBV11-3 and TRBJ2-1; 10 bases line up with TRBD1. With V trimmed by 5 bases and J by 8 bases, 12 bases remained unmatched. The V gene's germline CDR1 is SGHNT and CDR2 YENEEA. CDR3 length: 16 amino acids. CDR3 residues: CASSRGTGAIGDEQFF. In nucleotides, the CDR3 is TGTGCCAGCAGCCGCGGGACAGGGGCCATTGGGGATGAGCAGTTCTTC. Variable domain in full (rest from reference TRBV11-3 and TRBJ2-1): EAGVVQSPRYKIIEKKQPVAFWCNPISGHNTLYWYLQNLGQGPELLIRYENEEAVDDSQLPKDRFSAERLKGVDSTLKIQPAELGDSAVYLCASSRGTGAIGDEQFFGPGTRLTVL.

The chain carries TRBV6-4 and TRBJ2-1, with 7 bases identical to TRBD2. This CDR3 spans 16 amino acids. Trimming took 3 bases from V and 0 from J; bases not matched to a gene: 5. CDR1 and CDR2 from the germline V gene are MRHNA and SNTAGT. The CDR3 DNA follows: TGTGCCAGCAGTGAGTCGAAGCGGGACTCCTACAATGAGCAGTTCTTC. Translating it yields CASSESKRDSYNEQFF.

The chain couples TRBV2 to TRBJ2-1; 8 bases are a match to TRBD1. CDR3 length equals 14 residues. Trimming at V came to 7 bases and at J to 8 bases, leaving 10 bases not matched to a gene. Germline CDR1 and CDR2: SNHLY and FYNNEI. CDR3 sequence: CASNRDRLSYEQFF. The CDR3 coding sequence is TGTGCCAGCAATCGGGACAGGTTAAGCTATGAGCAGTTCTTC.

The chain links TRBV7-8 to TRBJ2-7, with 7 bases identical to TRBD1. V gave up 4 bases and J gave up 2 bases; unmatched junction bases: 14. Germline-derived CDR1 and CDR2 are SGHVS and FQNEAQ. This CDR3 contains 17 residues. CDR3 DNA: TGTGCCAGCAGCTCCCCTATACGGGACAGTAGTACCTACGAGCAGTACTTC. It translates to CASSSPIRDSSTYEQYF. The entire variable domain, with the rest obtained from reference TRBV7-8 and TRBJ2-7, is as follows: GAGVSQSPRYKVAKRGQDVALRCDPISGHVSLFWYQQALGQGPEFLTYFQNEAQLDKSGLPSDRFFAERPEGSVSTLKIQRTQQEDSAVYLCASSSPIRDSSTYEQYFGPGTRLTVT.

This clone has just one count. The J gene is TRBJ1-2, the V gene TRBV4-3; D is undetermined. V lost 2 bases and J 4 bases, leaving 11 bases between the germline ends. The length of the CDR3 is 14 residues. Germline assignment: CDR1 LGHNA and CDR2 YSLEER. In DNA, the CDR3 is TGCGCCAGCAGCCAAAGGAAGGGAGTCTATGGCTACACCTTC. This sequence encodes CASSQRKGVYGYTF.

The genes are TRBV6-6 and TRBJ2-1, with D maybe TRBD2 (5 bases). CDR3 length: 11 residues. V was clipped by 5 bases and J by 7 bases, with 6 bases between them. Looked up from germline, CDR1 is MNHNY and CDR2 is SVGAGI (reference sequence). DNA of the CDR3: TGTGCCAGCAGTGAGGGTAATGAGCAGTTCTTC. This encodes CASSEGNEQFF.

The table lists this clone with a few counts. The J gene is TRBJ2-5, the V gene TRBV11-3, with 8 bases aligning to TRBD1. The V gene's germline CDR1 is SGHNT and CDR2 YENEEA. V lost 5 bases to trimming and J lost 4 bases; unmatched junction nucleotides: 6. The CDR3 contains 14 residues. In DNA, the CDR3 is TGTGCCAGCAGCGCGGACAGGGAAGGAGAGACCCAGTACTTC. Its translation: CASSADREGETQYF.